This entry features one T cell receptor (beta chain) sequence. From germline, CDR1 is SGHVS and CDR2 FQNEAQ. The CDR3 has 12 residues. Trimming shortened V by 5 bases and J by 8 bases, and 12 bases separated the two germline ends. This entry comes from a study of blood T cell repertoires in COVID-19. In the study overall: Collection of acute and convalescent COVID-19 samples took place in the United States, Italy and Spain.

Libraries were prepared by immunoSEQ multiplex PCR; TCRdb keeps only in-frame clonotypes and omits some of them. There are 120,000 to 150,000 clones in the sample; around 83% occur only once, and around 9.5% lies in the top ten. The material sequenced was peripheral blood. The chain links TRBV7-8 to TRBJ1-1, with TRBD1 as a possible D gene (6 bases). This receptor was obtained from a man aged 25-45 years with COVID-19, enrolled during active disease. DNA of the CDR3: TGTGCCAGCAGCCGACAGGACTCCGAAGCTTTCTTT. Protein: CASSRQDSEAFF.